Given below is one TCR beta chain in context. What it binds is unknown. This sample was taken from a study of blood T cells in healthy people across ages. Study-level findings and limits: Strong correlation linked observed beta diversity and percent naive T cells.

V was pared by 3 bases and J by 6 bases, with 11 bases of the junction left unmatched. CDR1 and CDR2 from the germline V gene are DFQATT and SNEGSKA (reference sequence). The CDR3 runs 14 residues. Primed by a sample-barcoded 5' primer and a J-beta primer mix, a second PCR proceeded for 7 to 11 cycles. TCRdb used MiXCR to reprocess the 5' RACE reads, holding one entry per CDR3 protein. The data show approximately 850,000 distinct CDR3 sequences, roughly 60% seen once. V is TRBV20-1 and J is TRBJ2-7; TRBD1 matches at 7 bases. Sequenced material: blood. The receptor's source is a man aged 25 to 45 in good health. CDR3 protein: CSARTHTGQAEQYF. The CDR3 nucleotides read TGCAGTGCTAGGACGCACACAGGACAGGCCGAGCAGTACTTC.